These T cell receptor beta chains were read from a single sample in a study of regulatory T cells in long-lasting Graves disease. MiXCR was run by TCRdb on the multiplex PCR reads, yielding one entry per CDR3 protein. The data show 420,000 or so distinct CDR3 sequences, 16% seen once. In addition, the sample was reused for a study of T cells in Graves' hyperthyroidism and ophthalmopathy.

Sample: peripheral blood mononuclear cells (PBMCs), taken at new diagnosis, from a patient treated with antithyroid drugs. The source of these receptors is a woman in her late teens or twenties with Graves disease. The CDR3 runs from the conserved cysteine through the conserved F or W. D genes are given only for firm matches. Some rows have no size entry. The others give once, few or many, or a class for an expanded clone.

v_call: TRBV27
d_call: -
cdr3_length: 16
j_call: TRBJ2-3
clone_size: -
cdr3_nt: TGTGCCAGCAATCCCTTGGTGGGAGAGATCACAGATACGCAGTATTTT
cdr3_aa: CASNPLVGEITDTQYF

v_call: TRBV6-5
d_call: TRBD2
cdr3_length: 15
j_call: TRBJ2-3
clone_size: few
cdr3_nt: TGTGCCAGCAGTTACACGGGAGGGCCGGGAGATACGCAGTATTTT
cdr3_aa: CASSYTGGPGDTQYF

v_call: TRBV27
d_call: -
cdr3_length: 12
j_call: TRBJ2-3
clone_size: many
cdr3_nt: TGTGCCAGCATGGATCGTTGGGATACGCAGTATTTT
cdr3_aa: CASMDRWDTQYF

v_call: TRBV7-3
d_call: TRBD2
cdr3_length: 16
j_call: TRBJ2-5
clone_size: few
cdr3_nt: TGTGCCAGCAGCTTATTTGCGGGAGATCCACAAGAGACCCAGTACTTC
cdr3_aa: CASSLFAGDPQETQYF

v_call: TRBV6-2/TRBV6-3
d_call: -
cdr3_length: 14
j_call: TRBJ2-3
clone_size: -
cdr3_nt: TGTGCCAGCAGTTACGCTAGCGGCACAGATACGCAGTATTTT
cdr3_aa: CASSYASGTDTQYF

v_call: TRBV27
d_call: -
cdr3_length: 15
j_call: TRBJ1-1
clone_size: many
cdr3_nt: TGTGCCAGCAGTGCTACGACAAGTTTGAACACTGAAGCTTTCTTT
cdr3_aa: CASSATTSLNTEAFF

v_call: TRBV7-9
d_call: -
cdr3_length: 16
j_call: TRBJ2-3
clone_size: -
cdr3_nt: TGTGCCAGCAGCTCCCCCCGGGGTATTTCCACAGATACGCAGTATTTT
cdr3_aa: CASSSPRGISTDTQYF

v_call: TRBV11-1
d_call: -
cdr3_length: 13
j_call: TRBJ2-2
clone_size: many
cdr3_nt: TGTGCCAGCAGCTCATTAAGGGCCGGGGAGCTGTTTTTT
cdr3_aa: CASSSLRAGELFF

v_call: TRBV7-8
d_call: -
cdr3_length: 18
j_call: TRBJ2-1
clone_size: many
cdr3_nt: TGTGCCAGCAGCTTGAAGACCCCGGGACTTCTGGGCTACAATGAGCAGTTCTTC
cdr3_aa: CASSLKTPGLLGYNEQFF

v_call: TRBV4-1
d_call: TRBD1
cdr3_length: 17
j_call: TRBJ2-2
clone_size: few
cdr3_nt: TGCGCCAGCAGCCTAAACCGGGACAGGGGTAACACCGGGGAGCTGTTTTTT
cdr3_aa: CASSLNRDRGNTGELFF

v_call: TRBV5-4
d_call: -
cdr3_length: 15
j_call: TRBJ2-7
clone_size: -
cdr3_nt: TGTGCCAGCAGCTTTGACAGGTTCAGCTCCTACGAGCAGTACTTC
cdr3_aa: CASSFDRFSSYEQYF

v_call: TRBV6-1
d_call: TRBD2
cdr3_length: 14
j_call: TRBJ2-7
clone_size: few
cdr3_nt: TGTGCCAGCAGTACGGGAGGGCCTTTGTACGAGCAGTACTTC
cdr3_aa: CASSTGGPLYEQYF

v_call: TRBV19
d_call: -
cdr3_length: 15
j_call: TRBJ1-1
clone_size: -
cdr3_nt: TGTGCCAGTAGTACGGACCGGGACTCAAGGACTGAAGCTTTCTTT
cdr3_aa: CASSTDRDSRTEAFF

v_call: TRBV19
d_call: TRBD2
cdr3_length: 16
j_call: TRBJ2-7
clone_size: many
cdr3_nt: TGTGCCAGTAGTATTTCCACTAGCGGGAGTACCTACGAGCAGTACTTC
cdr3_aa: CASSISTSGSTYEQYF

v_call: TRBV20-1
d_call: -
cdr3_length: 14
j_call: TRBJ1-4
clone_size: -
cdr3_nt: TGCAGTGCTGTGAAGGCCCCGGCTAATGAAAAACTGTTTTTT
cdr3_aa: CSAVKAPANEKLFF

v_call: TRBV29-1
d_call: -
cdr3_length: 15
j_call: TRBJ2-2
clone_size: many
cdr3_nt: TGCAGCGTGCGGACAGTGGAGACGAACACCGGGGAGCTGTTTTTT
cdr3_aa: CSVRTVETNTGELFF

v_call: TRBV12-3/TRBV12-4
d_call: -
cdr3_length: 16
j_call: TRBJ2-3
clone_size: many
cdr3_nt: TGTGCCAGCAGTTTTCTTCCAGGCCTTAGCACAGATACGCAGTATTTT
cdr3_aa: CASSFLPGLSTDTQYF

v_call: TRBV6-1
d_call: -
cdr3_length: 14
j_call: TRBJ1-6
clone_size: few
cdr3_nt: TGTGCCAGCAGTGAAGCCTCAGGGGTCTCACCCCTCCACTTT
cdr3_aa: CASSEASGVSPLHF

v_call: TRBV28
d_call: -
cdr3_length: 16
j_call: TRBJ1-5
clone_size: many
cdr3_nt: TGTGCCAGCAGTTTTGCCTTTGGGGGAAGAAATCAGCCCCAGCATTTT
cdr3_aa: CASSFAFGGRNQPQHF

v_call: TRBV12-3/TRBV12-4
d_call: -
cdr3_length: 12
j_call: TRBJ2-1
clone_size: -
cdr3_nt: TGTGCCAGCAGACGCCTGGTTGGTTTACAGTTCTTC
cdr3_aa: CASRRLVGLQFF

v_call: TRBV29-1
d_call: -
cdr3_length: 13
j_call: TRBJ1-5
clone_size: few
cdr3_nt: TGCAGCGTTATGAACGGACACAATCAGCCCCAGCATTTT
cdr3_aa: CSVMNGHNQPQHF

v_call: TRBV12-3/TRBV12-4
d_call: -
cdr3_length: 17
j_call: TRBJ2-2
clone_size: few
cdr3_nt: TGTGCCAGCAGTTTTACGGTTGGAGGGATGAACACCGGGGAGCTGTTTTTT
cdr3_aa: CASSFTVGGMNTGELFF

v_call: TRBV19
d_call: -
cdr3_length: 14
j_call: TRBJ2-1
clone_size: -
cdr3_nt: TGTGCCAGTAGTCGCCAGCGGAGAAACAATGAGCAGTTCTTC
cdr3_aa: CASSRQRRNNEQFF

v_call: TRBV6-1
d_call: TRBD2
cdr3_length: 14
j_call: TRBJ2-1
clone_size: many
cdr3_nt: TGTGCCAGCAGAATGGACGGGACTACCGTTAAGCAGTTCTTC
cdr3_aa: CASRMDGTTVKQFF

v_call: TRBV20-1
d_call: -
cdr3_length: 14
j_call: TRBJ2-7
clone_size: few
cdr3_nt: TGCAGTGCTAGAGATCTGCCCGGGACGAGGGAGCAGTACTTC
cdr3_aa: CSARDLPGTREQYF

v_call: TRBV28
d_call: -
cdr3_length: 16
j_call: TRBJ2-6
clone_size: few
cdr3_nt: TGTGCCAGCAGTCCTAATATCGGAACTGGGGCCAACGTCCTGACTTTC
cdr3_aa: CASSPNIGTGANVLTF

v_call: TRBV25-1
d_call: -
cdr3_length: 17
j_call: TRBJ2-2
clone_size: few
cdr3_nt: TGTGCCAGCAGTGTAGAATTTCAGGGATGGTACACCGGGGAGCTGTTTTTT
cdr3_aa: CASSVEFQGWYTGELFF

v_call: TRBV24-1
d_call: -
cdr3_length: 14
j_call: TRBJ1-5
clone_size: -
cdr3_nt: TGTGCCACCAGTGATTGGGGTAGCAATCAGCCCCAGCATTTT
cdr3_aa: CATSDWGSNQPQHF

v_call: TRBV7-9
d_call: -
cdr3_length: 15
j_call: TRBJ1-1
clone_size: many
cdr3_nt: TGTGCCAGCAGCCCTCCCCCGACAGGGAACACTGAAGCTTTCTTT
cdr3_aa: CASSPPPTGNTEAFF

v_call: TRBV13
d_call: -
cdr3_length: 13
j_call: TRBJ2-5
clone_size: few
cdr3_nt: TGTGCCAGCAGCTCAGAAGCTCAAGAGACCCAGTACTTC
cdr3_aa: CASSSEAQETQYF

v_call: TRBV3-1
d_call: -
cdr3_length: 13
j_call: TRBJ1-1
clone_size: many
cdr3_nt: TGTGCCAGCAGCCAAGTAATCAACACTGAAGCTTTCTTT
cdr3_aa: CASSQVINTEAFF